A selection of T cell receptor beta chains follows, all from one sample in a study of T cell repertoires in cytomegalovirus infection. TCRdb passed the reads through MiXCR, listing each CDR3 protein once. The table lists nearly 700,000 distinct CDR3 sequences, about 33% of them singletons. No antigen has been assigned to these receptors. Material: cultured PBMCs, obtained from culture after CMV antigen stimulation. These receptors all come from a human donor in good health (CMV status not recorded). Some clones in this sample may be carry-over from other donors' samples. Each CDR3 is given with its conserved first and last residue. Each record gives: clone size, J gene, V gene, D gene, CDR3 DNA, CDR3 protein. D genes are given only for firm matches. Not every row has a clone size; where given, it reads once, few, many or a size class.

>.|TRBJ2-1|TRBV7-4|TRBD2
TGTGCCAGCAGCCTTCTGCTTGGGATAGCGGGAGTTCTTGAGCAGTTCTTC
CASSLLLGIAGVLEQFF
>few|TRBJ2-1|TRBV19|.
TGTGCCAGTAGTATAGGGGGGGACTTTTGGCAGTTCTTC
CASSIGGDFWQFF
>.|TRBJ2-3|TRBV7-9|.
TGTGCCAGCAGCCGGCCGGAGGGTACAGATACGCAGTATTTT
CASSRPEGTDTQYF
>few|TRBJ2-3|TRBV7-2|TRBD2
TGTGCCAGCAGCTTGACTAGCGGGAGGTCGGATACGCAGTATTTT
CASSLTSGRSDTQYF
>.|TRBJ1-4|TRBV19|.
TGTGCCAGTACCTACCGAGGGGAAAAACTGTTTTTT
CASTYRGEKLFF
>.|TRBJ2-1|TRBV4-1|.
TGCGCCAGCAGCCAAGGTACAGGGTTGAATGAGCAGTTCTTC
CASSQGTGLNEQFF
>.|TRBJ2-7|TRBV10-3|.
TGTGCCATCAGTGATTGGGGGGGGCCATCCTACGAGCAGTACTTC
CAISDWGGPSYEQYF
>few|TRBJ1-6|TRBV20-1|.
TGCAGTGCTAGTAAGGGGGAGTCAAATTCACCCCTCCACTTT
CSASKGESNSPLHF
>few|TRBJ2-3|TRBV28|TRBD2
TGTGCCAGCAGTCCCTCCCTAGCGGGGGGGCGAGATACGCAGTATTTT
CASSPSLAGGRDTQYF
>.|TRBJ2-7|TRBV5-5|.
TGTGCCAGCAGCCGACCCCGTTACGAGCAGTACTTC
CASSRPRYEQYF
>few|TRBJ2-1|TRBV15|.
TGTGCCACCAAGGAGAGCTCCTACAATGAGCAGTTCTTC
CATKESSYNEQFF
>.|TRBJ1-5|TRBV4-1|.
TGCGCCAGCAGCCAAGACTATACGGGGCAGCCCCAGCATTTT
CASSQDYTGQPQHF
>.|TRBJ1-1|TRBV12-5|.
TGTGCTAGTGGTTTGGGACAGGTCCCGTCTTTCTTT
CASGLGQVPSFF
>.|TRBJ2-3|TRBV10-3|TRBD2
TGTGCCATCAGTGAGAGAGGCCTAGCGGCCCCCGGGTATTTT
CAISERGLAAPGYF
>.|TRBJ2-2|TRBV7-2|.
TGTGCCAGCAGCCCTGGGACAGAGTACACCGGGGGGCTGTTTTTT
CASSPGTEYTGGLFF
>.|TRBJ1-1|TRBV4-1|.
TGCGCCAGCAGCCAAGATCTCAGAGTGATGCCTGAAGCTTTCTTT
CASSQDLRVMPEAFF
>once|TRBJ1-5|TRBV19|.
TGTGCCAGTAGTATGGCAGCTAATCAGCCCCAGCATTTT
CASSMAANQPQHF
>once|TRBJ2-5|TRBV6-5|TRBD2
TGTGCCAGCAGTCAAACTAGCGTGAACCAAGAGACCCAGTACTTC
CASSQTSVNQETQYF
>few|TRBJ2-7|TRBV6-2/TRBV6-3|.
TGTGCCAGCAGTTACCGGGGGGCGGACGAACTTTACGAGCAGTACTTC
CASSYRGADELYEQYF
>few|TRBJ2-4|TRBV7-2|.
TGTGCCAGCAGCTTAGGCAGGAAAAACATTCAGTACTTC
CASSLGRKNIQYF
>.|TRBJ2-1|TRBV19|.
TGTGCCAGTAGTATAAATAGGTTATACAATGAGCAGTTCTTC
CASSINRLYNEQFF
>.|TRBJ2-7|TRBV7-2|.
TGTGCCAGCAGCCGAACGGCCGGCTACAGCTACGAGCAGTACTTC
CASSRTAGYSYEQYF
>.|TRBJ1-2|TRBV2|TRBD1
TGTGCCAGCAGGGACGACAGGGCCCATGGCTACACCTTC
CASRDDRAHGYTF
>.|TRBJ1-5|TRBV2|.
TGTGCCAGCACTGGGGGCGCTTTCCGAAATCAGCCCCAGCATTTT
CASTGGAFRNQPQHF
>.|TRBJ2-5|TRBV2|.
TGTGCCAGCAGTGAGCTCCGAGGGGGGGAGACCCAGTACTTC
CASSELRGGETQYF
>.|TRBJ2-7|TRBV28|.
TGTGCCAGCAGAGATACAGGGTTGGGCGAGCAGTACTTC
CASRDTGLGEQYF
>.|TRBJ2-5|TRBV10-3|.
TGTGCCATCAGCGGGGGGCTGCGGGAGACCCAGTACTTC
CAISGGLRETQYF
>.|TRBJ2-5|TRBV10-3|TRBD2
TGTGCCATCAGTGACGCGGGAGGAAAAGAGACCCAGTACTTC
CAISDAGGKETQYF
>many|TRBJ2-1|TRBV6-5|.
TGTGCCAGCAGTTACCCCGGTGGCAGGGGGCAGTTCTTC
CASSYPGGRGQFF
>.|TRBJ1-6|TRBV27|.
TGTGCCAGCAGTTTAGACCTTTATTCACCCCTCCACTTT
CASSLDLYSPLHF
>.|TRBJ1-4|TRBV28|.
TGTGCCACGGGCATCCGGAATGAAAAACTGTTTTTT
CATGIRNEKLFF
>.|TRBJ2-1|TRBV7-2|.
TGTGCCAGCGGCCCCGGGCCGTACAATGAGCAGTTCTTC
CASGPGPYNEQFF
>.|TRBJ2-7|TRBV12-3/TRBV12-4|.
TGTGCCAGCACCCCGGGACCCTACTACGAGCAGTACTTC
CASTPGPYYEQYF
>.|TRBJ1-5|TRBV7-2|TRBD1
TGTGCCAGCAGCCTACAGGGGTTTGTGCCCCAGCATTTT
CASSLQGFVPQHF
>.|TRBJ2-1|TRBV7-6|.
TGTGCCAGCAGCCCCCAGGGGTACAGCTCCTACAATGAGCAGTTCTTC
CASSPQGYSSYNEQFF
>.|TRBJ2-1|TRBV20-1|.
TGCAGTGGGGGGGAGCGGGCGGACAATGAGCAGTTCTTC
CSGGERADNEQFF
>many|TRBJ1-4|TRBV7-2|TRBD1
TGTGCCAGCAGCCTCGGACAGGGCGCTGAAAAACTGTTTTTT
CASSLGQGAEKLFF
>.|TRBJ1-1|TRBV20-1|.
TGCAGTGCTGCCCGTCTGGGGGGGAACACTGAAGCTTTCTTT
CSAARLGGNTEAFF
>.|TRBJ2-7|TRBV18|.
TGTGCCAGCTCACCCGGACGGGCACCCTACGAGCAGTACTTC
CASSPGRAPYEQYF
>.|TRBJ2-3|TRBV7-9|TRBD2
TGTGCCAGCAGCAAAAGACTAGCGGGGGACAATACGCAGTATTTT
CASSKRLAGDNTQYF
>.|TRBJ1-5|TRBV6-1|.
TGTGCCAGCAGCCAGACGGGGGGGGTTAATCAGCCCCAGCATTTT
CASSQTGGVNQPQHF
>.|TRBJ2-3|TRBV3-1|.
TGTGCCAGCAGCCAATGGGCGCGGGGCCTAAGCACAGATACGCAGTATTTT
CASSQWARGLSTDTQYF
>many|TRBJ1-2|TRBV7-2|.
TGTGCCAGCAGCTTACGCAATCAGTTAAGTTCGGATGGCTACACCTTC
CASSLRNQLSSDGYTF
>many|TRBJ1-2|TRBV7-9|.
TGTGCCAGCAGCAACCTGGACTTAGCTAACTATGGCTACACCTTC
CASSNLDLANYGYTF
>.|TRBJ2-1|TRBV6-1|.
TGTGCCAGCAGTCCGACAGGGAGGGGGGGGCGAAATGAGCAGTTCTTC
CASSPTGRGGRNEQFF
>.|TRBJ1-2|TRBV4-2|.
TGTGCCAGCAGCCAGGGCGATGGCTCCGGGTGGTACACCTTC
CASSQGDGSGWYTF
>few|TRBJ2-1|TRBV7-2|.
TGTGCCAGCAGGAATCGAGGGGATGAGCAGTTCTTC
CASRNRGDEQFF
>.|TRBJ2-1|TRBV7-6|.
TGTGCCAGCAGCTTTGGACGGGAGATCGATGAGCAGTTCTTC
CASSFGREIDEQFF
>many|TRBJ2-2|TRBV7-2|.
TGTGCCAGCAGCTTATATAGGGGAAACACCGGGGAGCTGTTTTTT
CASSLYRGNTGELFF
>many|TRBJ2-7|TRBV7-2|TRBD2
TGTGCCAGCACCCCATTAGCGGGAGGTTTCTACGAGCAGTACTTC
CASTPLAGGFYEQYF
>few|TRBJ2-3|TRBV19|.
TGTGCCAGTAGTATAGAGGGGGCAGATACGCAGTATTTT
CASSIEGADTQYF
>few|TRBJ1-5|TRBV29-1|.
TGCAGCGTTTTGGGCAGGTCGGGTCAGCCCCAGCATTTT
CSVLGRSGQPQHF
>few|TRBJ1-6|TRBV30|.
TGTGCCTGGAGGCATCCCCAGACAGGCTTGGAACCCCTCCACTTT
CAWRHPQTGLEPLHF